These T cell receptor beta chains were read from a single sample in a study of T cell responses to AZD1222 COVID-19 vaccine. Clones were read by immunoSEQ multiplex PCR, and TCRdb kept only the in-frame ones, dropping some. Here the sample spans under 130,000 clones, around 90% being singletons. Sequenced here: peripheral blood, sampled on day 0 of AZD1222 vaccination. All receptors come from an adult in good health. CDR3s include the opening cysteine and the closing phenylalanine or tryptophan. The D gene is left open where the match is weak. Not all rows give a size; the values are once, few, many and, for expanded clones, a class.

clone_size j_call d_call v_call cdr3_aa cdr3_nt
. TRBJ2-3 . TRBV11-2 CASSNRDTQYF TGTGCCAGCAGCAATCGAGATACGCAGTATTTT
. TRBJ1-2 . TRBV14 CASSQGGAPYGYTF TGTGCCAGCAGCCAAGGTGGCGCACCGTATGGCTACACCTTC
. TRBJ2-2 TRBD2 TRBV5-1 CASRGLAGTTGELFF TGCGCCAGCAGGGGGCTAGCGGGGACCACCGGGGAGCTGTTTTTT
. TRBJ1-1 . TRBV3-1/TRBV3-2 CASSQVPNLYTEAFF TGTGCCAGCAGCCAAGTCCCGAACCTTTACACTGAAGCTTTCTTT
. TRBJ2-5 TRBD1 TRBV6-2/TRBV6-3 CASSHTRQGPETQYF TGTGCCAGCAGCCATACTCGACAGGGCCCAGAGACCCAGTACTTC
. TRBJ1-6 TRBD1 TRBV11-3 CASSLEGQGGNSPLHF TGTGCCAGCAGCTTAGAAGGACAGGGAGGTAATTCACCCCTCCACTTT
. TRBJ2-1 . TRBV15 CATSREGGPYNEQFF TGTGCCACCAGCAGAGAAGGGGGTCCCTACAATGAGCAGTTCTTC
once TRBJ2-1 TRBD2 TRBV6-5 CASRRRLAGDNEQFF TGTGCCAGCAGAAGGCGACTAGCGGGAGACAATGAGCAGTTCTTC
. TRBJ1-6 TRBD1 TRBV7-2 CASSQGTGGFPPLHF TGTGCCAGCAGCCAAGGGACAGGGGGCTTTCCACCCCTCCACTTT
. TRBJ2-7 . TRBV9 CASTPGGGGDEQYF TGTGCCAGCACCCCAGGGGGCGGGGGTGACGAGCAGTACTTC
. TRBJ1-5 TRBD1 TRBV5-6 CASSQRTGQPQHF TGTGCCAGCAGCCAAAGGACAGGGCAGCCCCAGCATTTT
. TRBJ2-1 . TRBV5-4 CASSQAWDEQFF TGTGCCAGCAGCCAGGCATGGGATGAGCAGTTCTTC
. TRBJ1-2 . TRBV29-1 CSVEEPGHYGYTF TGCAGCGTTGAAGAACCCGGGCACTATGGCTACACCTTC
. TRBJ1-3 . TRBV25-1 CASSLGDSGNTIYF TGTGCCAGCAGTTTAGGTGACTCTGGAAACACCATATATTTT
. TRBJ1-5 . TRBV15 CATSILTSNQPQHF TGTGCCACCAGCATCCTCACTAGCAATCAGCCCCAGCATTTT
. TRBJ2-3 . TRBV5-1 CASSLVTPTDTQYF TGCGCCAGCAGCTTAGTTACACCCACAGATACGCAGTATTTT
. TRBJ1-5 . TRBV18 CASSPGGGDQPQHF TGTGCCAGCTCACCCGGGGGAGGGGATCAGCCCCAGCATTTT
. TRBJ1-2 TRBD1 TRBV6-5 CASTRGGTEAYGYTF TGTGCCAGCACCAGGGGGGGCACGGAAGCCTATGGCTACACCTTC
. TRBJ2-5 TRBD1 TRBV6-5 CASSSTGVETQYF TGTGCCAGCAGCTCTACAGGGGTCGAGACCCAGTACTTC
. TRBJ2-2 . TRBV13 CASSLAGARELFF TGTGCCAGCAGCTTAGCGGGGGCAAGGGAGCTGTTTTTT
. TRBJ1-1 . TRBV15 CATSRGARVNTEAFF TGTGCCACCAGCAGAGGGGCCCGAGTAAACACTGAAGCTTTCTTT
. TRBJ2-3 . TRBV28 CASSGLGTDTQYF TGTGCCAGCAGTGGTTTGGGCACAGATACGCAGTATTTT
. TRBJ1-2 . TRBV7-2 CASSTQTESYGYTF TGTGCCAGCAGCACGCAGACAGAGAGCTATGGCTACACCTTC
. TRBJ2-7 . TRBV19 CASCLTGSYEQYF TGTGCCAGTTGCTTAACAGGGTCCTACGAGCAGTACTTC
. TRBJ2-7 . TRBV7-8 CASSLLVGGPGFEQYF TGTGCCAGCAGCTTATTGGTCGGAGGGCCTGGTTTCGAGCAGTACTTC
. TRBJ2-3 . TRBV21-1 CASLGRATQYF TGTGCCAGCCTAGGTAGGGCTACGCAGTATTTT
. TRBJ1-1 . TRBV4-2 CASSQDGSGVAEAFF TGTGCCAGCAGCCAAGATGGCTCAGGGGTCGCTGAAGCTTTCTTT
. TRBJ2-5 . TRBV5-1 CASSLVINGGTQYF TGCGCCAGCAGCTTGGTGATAAATGGGGGGACCCAGTACTTC
. TRBJ2-2 TRBD1 TRBV4-2 CASRGHRGDTGELFF TGTGCCAGCAGGGGGCACAGGGGAGACACCGGGGAGCTGTTTTTT
. TRBJ1-1 . TRBV27 CASIPQGGQGAFF TGTGCCAGCATCCCCCAGGGAGGGCAAGGAGCTTTCTTT
. TRBJ2-1 TRBD2 TRBV7-2 CASSLNGGIYNEQFF TGTGCCAGCAGCTTAAACGGGGGGATATACAATGAGCAGTTCTTC
. TRBJ2-5 TRBD1 TRBV28 CASSLLAGGAGETQYF TGTGCCAGCAGTTTGTTGGCAGGGGGCGCCGGGGAGACCCAGTACTTC
. TRBJ1-6 . TRBV5-1 CASSLTIDNSPLHF TGCGCCAGCAGCTTGACAATCGACAATTCACCCCTCCACTTT
. TRBJ2-2 . TRBV7-2 CASSIGGLGTGELFF TGTGCCAGCAGCATCGGGGGGCTCGGCACCGGGGAGCTGTTTTTT
. TRBJ2-2 . TRBV6-6 CASSRGQSNTGELFF TGTGCCAGCAGCCGTGGACAGTCGAACACCGGGGAGCTGTTTTTT
once TRBJ2-7 TRBD1 TRBV5-6 CASSWDSAVFEQYF TGTGCCAGCAGCTGGGACAGCGCCGTGTTCGAGCAGTACTTC
. TRBJ2-3 TRBD2 TRBV6-2/TRBV6-3 CASSQRGGTDTQYF TGTGCCAGCAGTCAGCGGGGGGGCACAGATACGCAGTATTTT
. TRBJ2-3 . TRBV20-1 CSAGIADTQYF TGCAGTGCTGGAATAGCGGATACGCAGTATTTT
. TRBJ1-2 . TRBV6-5 CASLRQPGDGYTF TGTGCCAGCCTCCGACAGCCCGGGGATGGCTACACCTTC
. TRBJ1-6 . TRBV5-3 CARSWLVGLEAPLHF TGTGCCAGAAGCTGGCTGGTGGGGCTGGAGGCACCCCTCCACTTT
. TRBJ2-2 . TRBV9 CASSPSWDFETGELFF TGTGCCAGCAGCCCTAGCTGGGACTTCGAGACCGGGGAGCTGTTTTTT
. TRBJ2-7 . TRBV12-3/TRBV12-4 CASSYGSSYEQYF TGTGCCAGCAGTTACGGCTCCTCCTACGAGCAGTACTTC
. TRBJ1-4 . TRBV19 CASSTVPPGEKLFF TGTGCCAGTAGTACGGTCCCCCCAGGGGAAAAACTGTTTTTT
. TRBJ1-1 TRBD1 TRBV5-1 CASGQGQQMNTEAFF TGCGCCAGCGGCCAGGGACAGCAAATGAACACTGAAGCTTTCTTT
. TRBJ2-5 . TRBV21-1 CASSKVGTGITQETQYF .
. TRBJ2-3 TRBD2 TRBV6-6 CASTQRGRTDTQYF TGTGCCAGCACTCAGCGGGGACGCACAGATACGCAGTATTTT
. TRBJ1-4 . TRBV3-1/TRBV3-2 CASSQEGAEKLFF TGTGCCAGCAGCCAAGAAGGGGCTGAAAAACTGTTTTTT
. TRBJ1-4 TRBD1 TRBV4-3 CASSPGGGEKLFF TGCGCCAGCAGCCCAGGGGGCGGTGAAAAACTGTTTTTT
. TRBJ2-1 . TRBV2 CASNGGRDNEQFF TGTGCCAGCAATGGGGGCCGCGACAATGAGCAGTTCTTC
few TRBJ1-5 TRBD1 TRBV4-3 CASSPGGNQPQHF TGCGCCAGCAGCCCAGGGGGGAATCAGCCCCAGCATTTT
. TRBJ1-1 . TRBV6-2/TRBV6-3 CASGLGRITEAFF TGTGCCAGCGGCCTCGGACGGATCACTGAAGCTTTCTTT
. TRBJ2-1 . TRBV18 CASSPATVLRNNEQFF TGTGCCAGCTCACCCGCTACAGTATTAAGGAACAATGAGCAGTTCTTC
. TRBJ1-5 . TRBV27 CARPHSGSKGRYSNQPQHF TGTGCCAGACCTCACTCGGGCAGTAAGGGCCGTTATAGCAATCAGCCCCAGCATTTT